Below, 24 T cell receptor beta chains from the same sample are listed, as sequenced in a study of control samples from healthy donors and cancer patients. Assay: immunoSEQ multiplex PCR; the TCRdb copy retains only in-frame clones and omits some. This sample yields tens of thousands of clones, of which 88% are seen a single time; around 15% belongs to the top ten. Input material: blood. These receptors originate from a woman in her seventies in good health.

This chain joins TRBV25-1 and TRBJ1-1; D unclear. This CDR3 has 11 amino acids. Trimming pared 2 bases from V and 7 bases from J, leaving 5 bases between. CDR1 is MGHDK and CDR2 is SYGVNS in the germline V gene. CDR3 sequence (DNA): TGTGCCAGCAGTGAAGGGTTTGAAGCTTTCTTT. It encodes CASSEGFEAFF.

The chain combines TRBV19 with TRBJ2-3; 12 nucleotides align to TRBD2. CDR3 length: 17 residues. CDR1 LNHDA and CDR2 SQIVND come from the germline V gene (reference sequence). The V segment lost 6 bases and the J segment 0 bases; nucleotides outside the gene matches: 7. The CDR3 DNA sequence: TGTGCCAGTAGGAGAGATACTAGCGGGAGGAGCACAGATACGCAGTATTTT. Its protein is CASRRDTSGRSTDTQYF.

The chain has TRBV20-1 and TRBJ2-3; 9 bases map to TRBD2. Germline lookup yields CDR1 DFQATT and CDR2 SNEGSKA (reference sequence). CDR3 length equals 14 residues. The V gene end was trimmed by 3 bases and the J gene end by 4 bases; junction bases not matched to a gene: 5. The DNA for the CDR3 is TGCAGTGCTAGTGCGGGGGGGGCCGCAGATACGCAGTATTTT. It codes for CSASAGGAADTQYF.

The gene calls are TRBV6-5 and TRBJ1-1; no firm D call. Germline values: CDR1 MNHEY, CDR2 SVGAGI. V lost 0 bases, J lost 4 bases, and 12 bases lay in between. The CDR3 sequence is 15 residues long. The CDR3 here is CASSYSIGFSTEAFF. In DNA, the CDR3 is TGTGCCAGCAGTTACTCGATTGGTTTCAGCACTGAAGCTTTCTTT.

V is TRBV12-3 or TRBV12-4 and J is TRBJ1-2, with D unresolved. The CDR3 has 11 residues. V was trimmed by 5 bases and J by 2 bases, leaving 3 bases between them. CDR3 DNA sequence: TGTGCCAGCAGTCCGAACTATGGCTACACCTTC. It codes for CASSPNYGYTF.

The rearrangement uses TRBV19 and TRBJ2-1, with D perhaps TRBD1 (5 bases). Germline V gives CDR1 LNHDA, CDR2 SQIVND (reference sequence). Trimming shortened V by 2 bases and J by 0 bases, and 11 bases separated the two germline ends. The CDR3 is made up of 16 amino acids. Written as DNA, the CDR3 is TGTGCCAGTAGTATAAGGGGCGGTACCTCCTACAATGAGCAGTTCTTC. This encodes CASSIRGGTSYNEQFF.

The V gene is TRBV6-2 or TRBV6-3, the J gene TRBJ1-1, with D perhaps matching TRBD1 (6 bases). With 6 bases removed from V and 1 base from J, the gap between germline ends came to 15 bases. Per the germline V gene, CDR1 is MNHEY and CDR2 is SVGEGT. The CDR3 totals 15 residues. CDR3 DNA: TGTGCCAGCAGCAGACGACAGGAGGGGAACACTGAAGCTTTCTTT. This translates into CASSRRQEGNTEAFF.

CDR3 amino acids: CAWSGSTTLNEQFF. CDR3 DNA sequence: TGTGCCTGGAGTGGGAGCACCACGCTCAATGAGCAGTTCTTC. V is TRBV30 and J is TRBJ2-1, with D uncertain. The CDR3 runs to 14 residues. V was clipped by 1 base and J by 6 bases, with 13 bases between them. Germline V gene data show CDR1 as GTSNPN and CDR2 as SVGIG (reference sequence).

The chain is built from TRBV5-1 and TRBJ2-7; no firm D call. The CDR3 totals 11 residues. From germline, CDR1 is SGHRS and CDR2 YFSETQ. Trimming shortened V by 4 bases and J by 3 bases, and 5 bases separated the two germline ends. CDR3 in amino acids: CASSENYEQYF. CDR3 DNA: TGCGCCAGCAGCGAGAACTACGAGCAGTACTTC.

The chain recombines TRBV6-5 with TRBJ2-7; 7 bases line up with TRBD1. With V trimmed by 6 bases and J by 7 bases, 9 bases remained unmatched. The CDR3 sequence is 13 residues long. Looked up from germline, CDR1 is MNHEY and CDR2 is SVGAGI. Here the CDR3 reads CASRIKGAGEQYF. The CDR3 DNA is TGTGCCAGCAGGATTAAGGGGGCAGGGGAGCAGTACTTC.

The chain has TRBV11-3 and TRBJ2-1; a possible D gene is TRBD2 (5 bases). Looked up from germline, CDR1 is SGHNT and CDR2 is YENEEA. This CDR3 spans 14 amino acids. The V and J ends lost 5 bases and 9 bases respectively, with 17 bases between them. CDR3 sequence reads: CASSIGGGFTEQFF. CDR3 DNA: TGTGCCAGCAGCATAGGAGGAGGATTCACTGAGCAGTTCTTC.

The CDR3 DNA sequence: TGTGCCAGCAGTCTAGGGGGCGCCAGGCCGTATAGCAATCAGCCCCAGCATTTT. Translated: CASSLGGARPYSNQPQHF. V and J are TRBV28 and TRBJ1-5, with 7 bases lining up with TRBD1. Germline CDR1 is MDHEN and CDR2 is SYDVKM. This CDR3 has 18 amino acids. Trimming took 5 bases from V and 0 from J; bases not matched to a gene: 13.

This chain joins TRBV6-1 and TRBJ2-1, with D unclear. This CDR3 has 14 residues. CDR1 and CDR2 from the germline V gene are MNHNS and SASEGT. V was trimmed by 1 base and J by 7 bases, leaving 11 bases between them. CDR3 bases: TGTGCCAGCAGTGAAGTGGCTTTGTGGAATGAGCAGTTCTTC. Its translation is CASSEVALWNEQFF.

The chain joins TRBV30 to TRBJ1-6, with D perhaps matching TRBD1 (6 bases). The CDR3 extends over 13 amino acids. Germline V gene lookup returns CDR1 GTSNPN and CDR2 SVGIG (reference sequence). V was pared by 5 bases and J by 9 bases, with 14 bases between. This chain's CDR3 is CAWGSGTSSPLHF. CDR3 bases: TGTGCCTGGGGATCCGGGACAAGTTCACCCCTCCACTTT.

The V and J genes are TRBV5-6 and TRBJ1-3, with D unresolved. Germline assignment: CDR1 SGHDT and CDR2 YYEEEE. CDR3 length: 14 amino acids. V gave up 5 bases and J gave up 2 bases, with 11 bases separating them. CDR3 amino acids: CASSRRNPGNTIYF. CDR3 coding DNA: TGTGCCAGCAGTCGAAGAAATCCTGGAAACACCATATATTTT.

The chain is built from TRBV10-3 and TRBJ2-3, with 8 bases fitting TRBD1. Germline V gene data show CDR1 as ENHRY and CDR2 as SYGVKD. This CDR3 contains 16 residues. The V segment lost 5 bases and the J segment 0 bases; nucleotides outside the gene matches: 7. CDR3 coding DNA: TGTGCCATCAGTCCATCGGGACAGGCGAGCACAGATACGCAGTATTTT. Residues: CAISPSGQASTDTQYF.

The V and J genes are TRBV5-1 and TRBJ2-7; TRBD1 matches 12 bases. Germline CDR1 and CDR2: SGHRS and YFSETQ. The CDR3 length is 15 residues. With V trimmed by 3 bases and J by 3 bases, 4 bases remained unmatched. The CDR3 is CASSSGTGGSYEQYF. The CDR3 bases are TGCGCCAGCAGCTCCGGGACAGGGGGCAGCTACGAGCAGTACTTC.

This chain connects TRBV12-5 to TRBJ1-2; TRBD1 might be the D (6 bases). This CDR3 contains 13 residues. V lost 7 bases, J lost 4 bases, and 13 bases lay in between. The germline V gene has CDR1 LGHNT and CDR2 FRNRAP. The CDR3 spells CASASGGPYGYTF. In DNA, the CDR3 is TGTGCTAGTGCCTCGGGGGGGCCCTATGGCTACACCTTC.

The V gene is TRBV9, the J gene TRBJ1-2; D not certain. The CDR3 extends over 14 amino acids. Germline CDR1 SGDLS, CDR2 YYNGEE. The V end was cut by 4 bases, the J end by 6 bases, with 16 bases between. CDR3 sequence reads: CASSSYLPGDGYTF. CDR3 coding DNA: TGTGCCAGCAGCTCTTATTTACCGGGTGATGGCTACACCTTC. The whole variable domain, remainder taken from reference TRBV9 and TRBJ1-2, is DSGVTQTPKHLITATGQRVTLRCSPRSGDLSVYWYQQSLDQGLQFLIQYYNGEERAKGNILERFSAQQFPDLHSELNLSSLELGDSALYFCASSSYLPGDGYTFGSGTRLTVV.

The chain combines TRBV2 with TRBJ1-1, with unresolved D. Trimming took 1 base from V and 8 from J, leaving 8 bases between them. There are 12 residues in the CDR3. The germline CDR1 and CDR2 sequences are SNHLY and FYNNEI. For the CDR3, the DNA is TGTGCCAGCAGTGAAGGAGGGAGGGAAGCTTTCTTT. It codes for CASSEGGREAFF.

The CDR3 reads CSAGGPLEQYF. CDR3 sequence (DNA): TGCAGTGCTGGGGGTCCTCTCGAGCAGTACTTC. The V and J genes are TRBV20-1 and TRBJ2-7, with D perhaps assigned TRBD1 or TRBD2 (5 bases each). The CDR3 has 11 amino acids. Germline-derived CDR1 and CDR2 are DFQATT and SNEGSKA (reference sequence). V gave up 5 bases and J gave up 6 bases, with 11 bases separating them.

This chain uses TRBV6-5 with TRBJ2-3; maybe TRBD1 (5 bases). Deletions cut 9 bases from V and 0 bases from J, with 13 bases between. CDR3 length equals 14 residues. Germline V gene sequence: CDR1 MNHEY, CDR2 SVGAGI. The CDR3 nucleotides read TGTGCCAGTAAACAGACAGTAAGCACAGATACGCAGTATTTT. Its translation is CASKQTVSTDTQYF.

The chain employs TRBV11-2 and TRBJ2-2, with 9 bases fitting TRBD1. The germline gives CDR1 SGHAT, CDR2 FQNNGV. The CDR3 is 16 residues long. J gave up 1 base and V 5 bases, and 5 bases lay outside the gene matches. The CDR3 DNA is TGTGCCAGCAGCCGACCGGGACAGGGGAACACCGGGGAGCTGTTTTTT. The encoded protein is CASSRPGQGNTGELFF.

The chain links TRBV19 to TRBJ1-2; TRBD1 agrees at 7 bases. V was clipped by 7 bases and J by 0 bases; unmatched bases: 8. The CDR3 covers 15 residues. In germline, CDR1 is LNHDA, CDR2 SQIVND (reference sequence). CDR3 DNA: TGTGCCAGTACCTCGGACAGGCCCCCTAACTATGGCTACACCTTC. Translating it yields CASTSDRPPNYGYTF.